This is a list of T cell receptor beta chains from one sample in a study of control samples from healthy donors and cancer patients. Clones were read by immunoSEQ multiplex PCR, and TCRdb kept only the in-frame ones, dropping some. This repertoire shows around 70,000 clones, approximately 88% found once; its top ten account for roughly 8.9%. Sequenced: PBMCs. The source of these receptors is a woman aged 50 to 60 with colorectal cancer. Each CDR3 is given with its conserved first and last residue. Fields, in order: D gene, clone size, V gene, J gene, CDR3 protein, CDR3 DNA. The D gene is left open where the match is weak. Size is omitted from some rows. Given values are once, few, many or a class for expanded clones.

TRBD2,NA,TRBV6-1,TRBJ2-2,CASSERKRGGLWAGELFF,TGTGCCAGCAGTGAAAGGAAGCGGGGGGGCCTGTGGGCCGGGGAGCTGTTTTTT
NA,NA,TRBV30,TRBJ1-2,CALTRGGFGYTF,TGTGCCCTAACAAGGGGGGGCTTTGGCTACACCTTC
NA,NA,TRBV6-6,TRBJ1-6,CASSLGLLNSPLHF,TGTGCCAGCAGCCTGGGACTGCTAAATTCACCCCTCCACTTT
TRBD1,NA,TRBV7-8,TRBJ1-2,CASSPTGDSYYGYTF,TGTGCCAGCAGCCCCACAGGGGACTCATACTATGGCTACACCTTC
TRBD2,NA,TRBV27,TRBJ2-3,CASGRASGDTPYGQYF,TGTGCCAGCGGCCGGGCTAGCGGGGACACTCCGTATGGGCAGTATTTT
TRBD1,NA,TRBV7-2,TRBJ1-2,CASSLRGGQGARGYTF,TGTGCCAGCAGCCTTAGGGGCGGACAGGGGGCGCGCGGCTACACCTTC
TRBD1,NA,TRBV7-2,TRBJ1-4,CASSRGQGIDEKLFF,TGTGCCAGCAGCAGAGGACAGGGGATTGATGAAAAACTGTTTTTT
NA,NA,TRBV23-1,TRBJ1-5,CASSQEGSMGNQPQHF,TGCGCCAGCAGTCAAGAGGGCAGCATGGGCAATCAGCCCCAGCATTTT
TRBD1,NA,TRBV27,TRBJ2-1,CASSLGRGLYNEQFF,TGTGCCAGCAGTTTAGGCAGGGGGCTGTACAATGAGCAGTTCTTC
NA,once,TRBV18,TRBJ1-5,CASSAGRNQPQHF,TGTGCCAGCTCAGCGGGTCGCAATCAGCCCCAGCATTTT
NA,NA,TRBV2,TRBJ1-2,CASNRERASYGYTF,TGTGCCAGCAACAGGGAAAGGGCTTCCTATGGCTACACCTTC
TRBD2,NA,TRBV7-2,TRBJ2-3,CASSSREGTTQYF,TGTGCCAGCAGCTCAAGGGAGGGGACCACGCAGTATTTT
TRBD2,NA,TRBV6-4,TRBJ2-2,CASSEGGENTGELFF,TGTGCCAGCAGTGAGGGAGGGGAGAACACCGGGGAGCTGTTTTTT
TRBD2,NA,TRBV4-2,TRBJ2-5,CASSQDSARGGLETQYF,TGTGCCAGCAGCCAAGATAGCGCGCGGGGGGGCCTGGAGACCCAGTACTTC
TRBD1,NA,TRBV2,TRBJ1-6,CASSAGTGSPLHF,TGTGCCAGCAGCGCAGGGACAGGTTCACCCCTCCACTTT
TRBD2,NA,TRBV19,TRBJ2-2,CASSIRTSRNTGELFF,TGTGCCAGTAGTATACGGACTAGTCGGAACACCGGGGAGCTGTTTTTT
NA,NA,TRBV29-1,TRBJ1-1,CSVSHSGNTEAFF,TGCAGCGTGTCCCACTCGGGGAACACTGAAGCTTTCTTT
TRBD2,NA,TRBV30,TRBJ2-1,CAWTSGGTYNEQFF,TGTGCCTGGACTAGCGGGGGGACCTACAATGAGCAGTTCTTC
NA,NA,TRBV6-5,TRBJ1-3,CASSDLGDTIYF,TGTGCCAGCAGCGACCTAGGTGACACCATATATTTT
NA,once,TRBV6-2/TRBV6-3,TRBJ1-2,CASSYSPFVTVNYGYTF,TGTGCCAGCAGTTACTCCCCGTTCGTGACAGTTAACTATGGCTACACCTTC
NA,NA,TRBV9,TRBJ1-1,CASSVGPGGTEAFF,TGTGCCAGCAGCGTAGGGCCGGGAGGCACTGAAGCTTTCTTT
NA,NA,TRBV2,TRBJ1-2,CASSSSHYGYTF,TGTGCCAGCTCCAGCAGCCACTATGGCTACACCTTC
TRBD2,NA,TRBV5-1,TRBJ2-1,CASSISGDISYNEQFF,TGCGCCAGCAGCATTAGCGGGGACATTTCCTACAATGAGCAGTTCTTC
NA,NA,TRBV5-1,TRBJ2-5,CASSLVGRETQYF,TGCGCCAGCAGCTTGGTAGGGCGGGAGACCCAGTACTTC
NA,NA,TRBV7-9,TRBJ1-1,CASSSGLNTEAFF,TGTGCCAGCAGCTCGGGACTGAACACTGAAGCTTTCTTT
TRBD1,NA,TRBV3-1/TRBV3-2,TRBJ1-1,CASSLTDRGSSEAFF,TGTGCCAGCAGCCTCACAGACAGGGGGTCAAGTGAAGCTTTCTTT
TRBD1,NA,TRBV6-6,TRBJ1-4,CASSPRGTGQGARKLFF,TGTGCCAGCAGTCCCCGGGGAACAGGACAGGGGGCACGGAAACTGTTTTTT
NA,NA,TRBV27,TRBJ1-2,CASSFGGPPNYGYTF,TGTGCCAGCAGTTTCGGGGGGCCACCTAACTATGGCTACACCTTC
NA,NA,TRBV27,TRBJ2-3,CASSLDTSFGTDTQYF,TGTGCCAGCAGTTTAGACACCTCCTTCGGCACAGATACGCAGTATTTT
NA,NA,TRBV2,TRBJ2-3,CASLPLSVTDTQYF,TGTGCCAGCCTGCCTCTTAGCGTCACAGATACGCAGTATTTT
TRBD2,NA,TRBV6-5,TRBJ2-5,CASRRSWGGQETQYF,TGTGCCAGCAGGCGAAGTTGGGGGGGCCAAGAGACCCAGTACTTC
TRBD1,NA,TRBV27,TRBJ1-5,CASGWTGNQPQHF,TGTGCCAGCGGGTGGACAGGGAATCAGCCCCAGCATTTT
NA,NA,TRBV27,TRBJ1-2,CASSSGLQSSGYTF,TGTGCCAGCAGTTCGGGACTCCAGTCGTCCGGCTACACCTTC
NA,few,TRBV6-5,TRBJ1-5,CASRSSYNSNQPQHF,TGTGCCAGCAGATCGTCCTATAACAGCAATCAGCCCCAGCATTTT
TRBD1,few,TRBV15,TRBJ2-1,CATSLGGREYNEQFF,TGTGCCACCAGCCTAGGGGGCAGGGAGTACAATGAGCAGTTCTTC
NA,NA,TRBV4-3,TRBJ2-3,CASSQEVASTDTQYF,TGCGCCAGCAGCCAAGAGGTAGCGAGCACAGATACGCAGTATTTT
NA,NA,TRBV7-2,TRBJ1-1,CASSLPVNTEAFF,TGTGCCAGCAGCTTACCGGTGAACACTGAAGCTTTCTTT
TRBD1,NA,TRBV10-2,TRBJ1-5,CASSGYRATGQPQHF,TGCGCCAGCAGTGGTTACAGGGCGACAGGGCAGCCCCAGCATTTT
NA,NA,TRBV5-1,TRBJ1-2,CASSFDQGWEGYTF,TGCGCCAGCAGCTTCGACCAGGGGTGGGAAGGCTACACCTTC
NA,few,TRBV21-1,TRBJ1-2,CASSTPCRGRRSYGYTF,TGTGCCAGCAGTACCCCGTGTCGGGGGCGCAGGTCCTATGGCTACACCTTC
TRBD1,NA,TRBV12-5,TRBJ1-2,CASGRQGHYGYTF,TGTGCTAGTGGGCGACAGGGGCACTATGGCTACACCTTC
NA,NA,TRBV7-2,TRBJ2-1,CASSLAGVEQFF,TGTGCCAGCAGCTTAGCGGGGGTTGAGCAGTTCTTC
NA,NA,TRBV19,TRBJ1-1,CASSGTGWDTEAFF,TGTGCCAGTAGTGGCACAGGGTGGGACACTGAAGCTTTCTTT
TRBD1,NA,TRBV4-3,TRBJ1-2,CASSQQGDLNYGYTF,TGCGCCAGCAGCCAACAGGGGGACCTTAACTATGGCTACACCTTC
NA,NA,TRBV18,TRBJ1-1,CASSPSGVTEAFF,TGTGCCAGCTCACCAAGCGGGGTAACTGAAGCTTTCTTT
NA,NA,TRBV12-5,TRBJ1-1,CASGLVSLEAFF,TGTGCTAGTGGTTTGGTATCACTTGAAGCTTTCTTT
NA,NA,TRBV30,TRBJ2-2,CAWEEPRKNTGELFF,TGTGCCTGGGAGGAGCCACGCAAGAACACCGGGGAGCTGTTTTTT